Listed below are T cell receptor beta chains from one sample, sequenced in a study of Ad26.COV2.S vaccination and SARS-CoV-2 variants. Generated by immunoSEQ multiplex PCR, the TCRdb table keeps only in-frame clones and is missing some. The data contain roughly 700,000 clones, around 92% of them singletons. Material: peripheral blood, obtained in a trial of Ad26.COV2.S vaccine versus placebo. These receptors came from a person aged 18-60 years who received the Ad26.COV2.S COVID-19 vaccine or a placebo. The CDR3 runs from the conserved cysteine through the conserved F or W. The order of the fields is D gene, V gene, clone size, J gene, CDR3 protein, CDR3 DNA. D genes are given only for firm matches. A row's size may be missing; if present it is once, few, many or a size class.

-	TRBV13	-	TRBJ2-6	CASRPGRGANVLTF	TGTGCCAGCAGACCTGGGAGGGGGGCCAACGTCCTGACTTTC
TRBD2	TRBV7-2	-	TRBJ2-5	CASSLFSGGALGTQYF	TGTGCCAGCAGCCTATTTAGCGGGGGGGCCTTAGGGACCCAGTACTTC
TRBD1	TRBV9	-	TRBJ2-7	CASSGTGDRDYEQYF	TGTGCCAGCAGCGGGACAGGGGACCGTGACTACGAGCAGTACTTC
TRBD1	TRBV18	-	TRBJ2-3	CASSPRDSGEDTQYF	TGTGCCAGCTCACCTAGGGACAGTGGCGAAGATACGCAGTATTTT
-	TRBV10-3	-	TRBJ1-1	CAISALDTEAFF	TGTGCCATCAGTGCTTTGGATACTGAAGCTTTCTTT
-	TRBV15	-	TRBJ1-5	CATKSGYGNQPQHF	TGTGCCACCAAATCGGGATATGGCAATCAGCCCCAGCATTTT
-	TRBV9	-	TRBJ2-1	CASSVFPASEQFF	TGTGCCAGCAGCGTTTTTCCCGCCTCTGAGCAGTTCTTC
-	TRBV6-2/TRBV6-3	few	TRBJ2-3	CASSYPLFTEGPTDTQYF	TGTGCCAGCAGTTACCCCTTGTTTACCGAGGGACCCACAGATACGCAGTATTTT
TRBD1	TRBV12-3/TRBV12-4	-	TRBJ1-6	CASTLTGSSPLHF	TGTGCCAGCACCCTGACAGGGAGTTCACCCCTCCACTTT
-	TRBV5-1	-	TRBJ2-5	CASSLVGTPQETQYF	TGCGCCAGCAGCTTGGTGGGGACTCCCCAAGAGACCCAGTACTTC
TRBD1	TRBV7-6	-	TRBJ1-3	CASRGTGKGTQYF	TGTGCCAGCAGAGGGACAGGGAAAGGAACCCAATATTTT
-	TRBV10-3	-	TRBJ2-1	CAISGVGQFNEQFF	TGTGCCATCAGTGGGGTAGGACAGTTCAATGAGCAGTTCTTC
-	TRBV24-1	-	TRBJ2-7	CATSDRPGQPGPYEQYF	TGTGCCACCAGTGACCGTCCCGGGCAGCCGGGTCCGTACGAGCAGTACTTC